These 21 T cell receptor beta chains were all obtained from the same sample, sequenced in a study of CD8 T cells in Susac syndrome. RNA totalling roughly 0.45 to 1 ug underwent reverse transcription with random hexamers. TCRdb re-called the immunoSEQ multiplex PCR reads with MiXCR, one entry per CDR3 protein. The sample shows fewer than 300,000 distinct CDR3 sequences, roughly 85% of them seen only once. The sequenced sample consisted of CD8+ T cells from PBMCs. All receptors derive from a human donor with multiple sclerosis.

The chain joins TRBV7-9 to TRBJ2-1; 14 nucleotides match TRBD2. From germline, CDR1 is SEHNR and CDR2 FQNEAQ (reference sequence). The CDR3 is made up of 16 amino acids. Unmatched junction bases numbered 8, after V lost 4 bases and J lost 9 bases. The chain's CDR3 is CASSSTGLAGDVEQFF. CDR3 DNA sequence: TGTGCCAGCAGCTCAACGGGACTAGCGGGAGATGTTGAGCAGTTCTTC.

This rearrangement joins TRBV6-2 or TRBV6-3 to TRBJ2-7, with 10 bases matching TRBD2. Germline V gene lookup returns CDR1 MNHEY and CDR2 SVGEGT. Trimming removed 7 bases from V and 2 bases from J; junction bases left unmatched: 5. This CDR3 spans 14 amino acids. The CDR3 sequence: CASKTLAGAYEQYF. The CDR3 nucleotides read TGTGCCAGCAAGACCCTAGCGGGAGCCTACGAGCAGTACTTC.

The rearrangement links TRBV4-1 to TRBJ1-2; TRBD1 aligns across 7 bases. The V gene end was trimmed by 2 bases and the J gene end by 0 bases; junction bases not matched to a gene: 3. CDR3 size: 15 residues. CDR1 MGHRA and CDR2 YSYEKL come from the germline V gene. The CDR3 nucleotides read TGCGCCAGCAGCCAAAGACAGGGTTCTAACTATGGCTACACCTTC. It yields the protein CASSQRQGSNYGYTF.

In DNA, the CDR3 is TGTGCCAGCATCCCGGGAGCGCTGGGCCTTCACGAGCAGTACTTC. As protein: CASIPGALGLHEQYF. The chain couples TRBV28 to TRBJ2-7; weak D call: TRBD2 (6 bases). CDR1 and CDR2 (germline): MDHEN, SYDVKM. This CDR3 region has 15 residues. The V gene lost 7 bases and the J gene lost 5 bases, with 21 bases spanning the gap.

This chain uses TRBV30 with TRBJ1-2, with D uncertain. This CDR3 is built from 14 residues. Germline-derived CDR1 and CDR2 are GTSNPN and SVGIG (reference sequence). V lost 0 bases, J lost 6 bases, and 14 bases lay in between. The CDR3 DNA sequence: TGTGCCTGGAGTGTAATCATCAGGACCGATGGCTACACCTTC. It is translated as CAWSVIIRTDGYTF.

The genes are TRBV6-5 and TRBJ1-2, with a tentative D call TRBD1 (6 bases). Trimming took 5 bases from V and 5 from J, leaving 9 bases between them. The CDR3 is 12 amino acids. Germline V gene sequence: CDR1 MNHEY, CDR2 SVGAGI. CDR3 in DNA: TGTGCCAGCAGTCAGGGGCGTTATGGCTACACCTTC. It is translated as CASSQGRYGYTF.

V usage is TRBV5-1 and J usage is TRBJ2-5; D possibly corresponds to TRBD2 (5 bases). Germline V gene lookup returns CDR1 SGHRS and CDR2 YFSETQ. V was pared by 6 bases and J by 5 bases, with 20 bases between. The CDR3 runs 15 residues. This chain's CDR3 is CASIGRGRTGETQYF. CDR3 DNA: TGCGCCAGCATCGGGCGTGGGAGAACGGGGGAGACCCAGTACTTC.

The rearrangement links TRBV6-6 to TRBJ2-1, with D unclear. Between the trimmed V and J ends, which lost 0 bases and 0 bases, there was a span of 6 bases. Germline CDR1 reads MNHNY; CDR2 reads SVGAGI (reference sequence). CDR3 length equals 15 residues. The CDR3: CASSYSPSSYNEQFF. CDR3 coding DNA: TGTGCCAGCAGTTACTCCCCTAGCTCCTACAATGAGCAGTTCTTC.

The V and J genes are TRBV27 and TRBJ2-7; D unresolved. The CDR3 runs 13 residues. CDR1 is MNHEY and CDR2 is SMNVEV in the germline V gene (reference sequence). Between the trimmed V and J ends, which lost 2 bases and 2 bases, there was a span of 7 bases. DNA for the CDR3: TGTGCCAGCAGTTTACGTCTCCCCTACGAGCAGTACTTC. It is translated as CASSLRLPYEQYF.

The rearrangement links TRBV6-6 to TRBJ1-1, with D unclear. CDR1 is MNHNY and CDR2 is SVGAGI in the germline V gene (reference sequence). Trimming cost V 2 bases and J 0 bases, with 7 bases left between them. The CDR3 runs 14 residues. As DNA, the CDR3 is TGTGCCAGCAGTTACGACGGAATGAACACTGAAGCTTTCTTT. Encoded protein: CASSYDGMNTEAFF.

The rearrangement links TRBV12-3 or TRBV12-4 to TRBJ1-2; D perhaps matches TRBD1 (5 bases). The CDR3 runs to 13 residues. V lost 5 bases and J lost 0, with 7 bases in between. CDR3 DNA: TGTGCCAGCAGTGGGACGGCTAACTATGGCTACACCTTC. It codes for CASSGTANYGYTF.

CDR3 nucleotide sequence: TGTGCCAGCAAGCTAACGGGAGACAATGAGCAGTTCTTC. Its translation: CASKLTGDNEQFF. The chain employs TRBV27 and TRBJ2-1; tentatively, D is TRBD2 (6 bases). The germline V gene has CDR1 MNHEY and CDR2 SMNVEV (reference sequence). Trimming left V 7 bases short and J 5 bases short, with 12 bases between. The length of the CDR3 is 13 residues.

This rearrangement joins TRBV7-9 to TRBJ1-3, with no clear D. With 1 base removed from V and 4 bases from J, the gap between germline ends came to 14 bases. This CDR3 region has 16 residues. Germline assignment: CDR1 SEHNR and CDR2 FQNEAQ (reference sequence). CDR3 DNA sequence: TGTGCCAGCAGCTTAGGGGTCCAAGAACCCGGAAACACCATATATTTT. It codes for CASSLGVQEPGNTIYF.

This chain links TRBV20-1 with TRBJ2-2; perhaps TRBD2 as D (6 bases). Trimming pared 4 bases from V and 3 bases from J, leaving 12 bases between. The CDR3 spans 14 residues. Germline-derived CDR1 and CDR2 are DFQATT and SNEGSKA (reference sequence). The CDR3 DNA is TGCAGTGCTATTCCAGCGGGTTACACCGGGGAGCTGTTTTTT. This translates into CSAIPAGYTGELFF.

The chain couples TRBV29-1 to TRBJ2-1; possibly TRBD1 or TRBD2 for D (5 bases each). Trimming shortened V by 6 bases and J by 6 bases, and 15 bases separated the two germline ends. Germline V CDR1 and CDR2: SQVTM, ANQGSEA. CDR3 length: 13 amino acids. The CDR3 region is CSVTRVGGNEQFF. The CDR3 bases are TGCAGCGTAACGAGGGTTGGGGGCAATGAGCAGTTCTTC.

The chain uses TRBV5-4 and TRBJ1-1; D might be TRBD1 (6 bases). V was clipped by 4 bases and J by 1 base, with 8 bases between them. CDR3 size: 13 residues. The germline CDR1 and CDR2 sequences are SGHNT and YYREEE (reference sequence). In DNA form, the CDR3 reads TGTGCCAGCAGCCCGGGACAGAACACTGAAGCTTTCTTT. It yields the protein CASSPGQNTEAFF.

The CDR3 reads CASRQLGYEQYF. The CDR3, as DNA: TGTGCCAGCAGACAATTGGGTTACGAGCAGTACTTC. The chain recombines TRBV27 with TRBJ2-7; no firm D call. Between the trimmed V and J ends, which lost 6 bases and 4 bases, there was a span of 10 bases. The CDR3 spans 12 residues. Germline CDR1 and CDR2: MNHEY and SMNVEV (reference sequence).

The table lists this clonotype with a few counts. The J gene is TRBJ2-7, the V gene TRBV7-9; 9 bases match TRBD1. This CDR3 has 14 residues. V was pared by 5 bases and J by 5 bases, with 7 bases of the junction left unmatched. Germline CDR1 SEHNR, CDR2 FQNEAQ (reference sequence). Written as DNA, the CDR3 is TGTGCCAGCAGCCCTAGGGACAGGGACCACGAGCAGTACTTC. Translated, it gives CASSPRDRDHEQYF.

This clonotype was observed a few times. The chain joins TRBV2 to TRBJ2-7, with 7 bases lining up with TRBD2. Germline V lookup: CDR1 SNHLY, CDR2 FYNNEI. This CDR3 comprises 15 residues. V lost 7 bases and J lost 0; bases outside the gene matches: 9. CDR3 nucleotide sequence: TGTGCCAGCACCCCGCCGCGCGGGAGCTCCTACGAGCAGTACTTC. It yields the protein CASTPPRGSSYEQYF.

The J gene is TRBJ2-5, the V gene TRBV9, with TRBD1 as a possible D gene (6 bases). V dropped 3 bases and J dropped 1 base, with 13 bases sitting between them. Per germline, CDR1 SGDLS and CDR2 YYNGEE. The CDR3 is 15 amino acids. DNA of the CDR3: TGTGCCAGCAGCGCGACAGGCGCTCTCCAAGAGACCCAGTACTTC. Amino acids: CASSATGALQETQYF.

The chain combines TRBV7-2 with TRBJ1-1; 10 bases match TRBD1. After removal of 6 bases from V and 6 bases from J, the junction contained 13 bases not matched to a gene. Germline V gene sequence: CDR1 SGHTA, CDR2 FQGNSA. The CDR3 loop spans 16 amino acids. The CDR3 is CASRFLSGTGAPEAFF. The CDR3 nucleotides read TGTGCCAGCAGATTTTTATCCGGGACAGGGGCGCCTGAAGCTTTCTTT.